This entry is about one T cell receptor beta chain. Its antigen is currently unknown. Naive CD45RA+ and memory CD45RA-negative subsets were split from CD4+ cells. This sample was included in a study of shared clonotypes between healthy human individuals. V was clipped by 0 bases and J by 0 bases, with 6 bases between them. The CDR3 is 14 amino acids. Germline assignment: CDR1 SGHAT and CDR2 FQNNGV. Methods used by the authors: Junction-only sequences produced by ImmunoSEQ had no quality scores, so filtering differed. TCRdb's copy holds only in-frame clones and misses some; the assay was immunoSEQ multiplex PCR. V and J calls and clone size come straight from that table; D and trimming were deduced from the DNA. The data hold around 2.3 million clones, with 95% observed a single time. Broader study findings: When naive CD4 clonotypes were compared across a few donors, about 5% were shared. Sequencing of the sorted subsets was shown by rarefaction to be incomplete despite large depth.

The V call is TRBV11-2, the J call TRBJ2-7, with unresolved D. The TCR was taken from a man aged 18 to 29 in good health. Material: naive CD4+ T cells sorted from blood. Subset denoted: CD45RA+ positively selected. CDR3 region: CASSLDYNSYEQYF. DNA for the CDR3: TGTGCCAGCAGCTTAGATTACAACTCCTACGAGCAGTACTTC.